This entry concerns a single T cell receptor (beta chain). This sample is drawn from a study of identical twins. TCRdb reprocessed the 5' RACE reads with MiXCR, giving one entry per CDR3 protein. The table lists 640,000 or so distinct CDR3 sequences, roughly 6.2% of them singletons. The germline V gene has CDR1 KGHSH and CDR2 LQKENI. Trimming removed 1 base from V and 6 bases from J, with 10 bases in between. This CDR3 contains 13 residues. This receptor was taken from a man younger than 35 in good health. Sequenced input: naive T cells sorted from blood. This rearrangement joins TRBV18 to TRBJ2-7; possibly TRBD1 or TRBD2 for D (5 bases each). In DNA, the CDR3 is TGTGCCAGCTCACCACTCGAGGGGACCGAGCAGTACGTC. This codes for CASSPLEGTEQYV.